The 7 T cell receptor beta chains reported below all come from one sample, sequenced in a study of early T cells in non-severe SARS-CoV-2 infection. MiXCR, run by TCRdb on the 5' RACE reads, gives a single entry per CDR3 protein. The sample has tens of thousands of distinct CDR3 sequences; 5.8% are singletons. The sequencing sample was made of whole blood. The receptor set was obtained from an adult who was a healthcare worker with PCR-confirmed SARS-CoV-2 infection or an uninfected control (not recorded which).

In its sample, this clonotype was seen a few times. This chain links TRBV11-2 with TRBJ2-1; the match to TRBD2 covers 8 bases. J gave up 6 bases and V 2 bases, and 6 bases lay outside the gene matches. CDR3 length: 15 amino acids. Per the germline V gene, CDR1 is SGHAT and CDR2 is FQNNGV. Written as DNA, the CDR3 is TGTGCCAGCAGCTTACACGCGGGGGGATCCAATGAGCAGTTCTTC. This sequence encodes CASSLHAGGSNEQFF.

The chain is built from TRBV10-1 and TRBJ2-4, with TRBD2 as a possible D gene (5 bases). Germline V gives CDR1 WNHNN, CDR2 SYGVQD (reference sequence). This CDR3 spans 14 amino acids. V was cut by 8 bases and J by 1 base, with 12 bases left in between. The DNA for the CDR3 is TGCGCCAGCGAAGACGGGAATGCCAAAAACATTCAGTACTTC. It specifies CASEDGNAKNIQYF.

This clonotype has at least ten counts. The J gene is TRBJ2-7, the V gene TRBV30, with 7 bases fitting TRBD1. The CDR3 sequence is 13 residues long. Germline loops: CDR1 GTSNPN, CDR2 SVGIG (reference sequence). The junction had 10 bases not matched to a gene; V was cut back by 5 bases and J by 6 bases. The CDR3 is CAWSRQGTGEQYF. The CDR3 bases are TGTGCCTGGTCACGACAGGGTACGGGCGAGCAGTACTTC. Combining the CDR3 with reference TRBV30 and TRBJ2-7 gives the whole variable domain SQTIHQWPATLVQPVGSPLSLECTVEGTSNPNLYWYRQAAGRGLQLLFYSVGIGQISSEVPQNLSASRPQDRQFILSSKKLLLSDSGFYLCAWSRQGTGEQYFGPGTRLTVT.

This clonotype was observed many times. The genes are TRBV6-5 and TRBJ2-3; D unclear. Trimming removed 3 bases at V and 1 base at J, with 14 bases between. The CDR3 contains 16 residues. CDR1 MNHEY and CDR2 SVGAGI come from the germline V gene. CDR3: CASSYTPASRTDTQYF. The DNA of the CDR3 is TGTGCCAGCAGTTATACCCCAGCTAGTCGCACAGATACGCAGTATTTT.

This clonotype was recorded many times. The chain carries TRBV11-2 and TRBJ2-7; D not resolved. The length of the CDR3 is 14 residues. V was shortened by 1 base and J by 6 bases, with 13 bases between the two germline ends. From germline, CDR1 is SGHAT and CDR2 FQNNGV. The CDR3 reads CASSLVSYPSEQYF. CDR3 sequence (DNA): TGTGCCAGCAGCTTAGTGAGCTACCCCTCCGAGCAGTACTTC.

The table lists this clonotype with many counts. CDR3: CASSTGASGHTGELFF. CDR3 sequence (DNA): TGTGCCAGCAGCACAGGGGCTAGCGGGCACACCGGGGAGCTGTTTTTT. The rearrangement joins TRBV28 to TRBJ2-2, with TRBD2 as a possible D gene (8 bases). V dropped 6 bases and J dropped 3 bases, with 17 bases sitting between them. CDR1 and CDR2 (germline): MDHEN, SYDVKM. The length of the CDR3 is 16 residues.

This clonotype was picked up many times. This chain joins TRBV29-1 and TRBJ2-7, with 8 nucleotides matching TRBD1. Trimming at V came to 6 bases and at J to 0 bases, leaving 4 bases not matched to a gene. The CDR3 consists of 13 residues. Germline CDR1 is SQVTM and CDR2 is ANQGSEA. CDR3 region: CSVAGTGSYEQYF. CDR3 sequence (DNA): TGCAGCGTAGCCGGGACAGGCTCCTACGAGCAGTACTTC.